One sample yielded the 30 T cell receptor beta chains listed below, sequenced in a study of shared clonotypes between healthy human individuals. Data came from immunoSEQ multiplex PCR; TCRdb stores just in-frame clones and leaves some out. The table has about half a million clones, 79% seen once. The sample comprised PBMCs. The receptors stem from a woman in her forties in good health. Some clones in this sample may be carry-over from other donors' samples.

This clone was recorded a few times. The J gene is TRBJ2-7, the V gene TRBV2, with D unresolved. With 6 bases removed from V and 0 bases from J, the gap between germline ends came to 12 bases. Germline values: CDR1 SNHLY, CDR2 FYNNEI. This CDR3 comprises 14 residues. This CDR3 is CASSAEVTSYEQYF. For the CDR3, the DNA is TGTGCCAGCAGCGCTGAGGTCACCTCCTACGAGCAGTACTTC.

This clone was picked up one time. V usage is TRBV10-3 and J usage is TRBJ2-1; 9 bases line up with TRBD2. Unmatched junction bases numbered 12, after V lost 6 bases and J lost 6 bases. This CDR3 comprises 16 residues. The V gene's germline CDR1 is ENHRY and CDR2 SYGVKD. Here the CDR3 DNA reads TGTGCCATCAGCACCGGGACTAGCTTTTCTGGCAATGAGCAGTTCTTC. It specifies CAISTGTSFSGNEQFF.

The chain's CDR3 is CASSDARRLSTDTQYF. CDR3 nucleotide sequence: TGTGCCAGCAGCGACGCGAGGCGCCTTAGCACAGATACGCAGTATTTT. The chain combines TRBV9 with TRBJ2-3; D unclear. Germline V gene data show CDR1 as SGDLS and CDR2 as YYNGEE. The germline V and J ends were trimmed by 3 bases and 0 bases, with 14 bases remaining between them. The CDR3 covers 16 residues. Supplemented by reference TRBV9 and TRBJ2-3, the full variable domain reads DSGVTQTPKHLITATGQRVTLRCSPRSGDLSVYWYQQSLDQGLQFLIQYYNGEERAKGNILERFSAQQFPDLHSELNLSSLELGDSALYFCASSDARRLSTDTQYFGPGTRLTVL.

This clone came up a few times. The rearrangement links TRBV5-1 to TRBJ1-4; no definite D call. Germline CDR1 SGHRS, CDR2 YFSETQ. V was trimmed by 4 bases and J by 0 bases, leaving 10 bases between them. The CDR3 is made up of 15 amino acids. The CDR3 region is CASSTDGATNEKLFF. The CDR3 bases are TGCGCCAGCAGCACCGACGGAGCAACTAATGAAAAACTGTTTTTT. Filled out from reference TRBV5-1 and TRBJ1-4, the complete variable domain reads KAGVTQTPRYLIKTRGQQVTLSCSPISGHRSVSWYQQTPGQGLQFLFEYFSETQRNKGNFPGRFSGRQFSNSRSEMNVSTLELGDSALYLCASSTDGATNEKLFFGSGTQLSVL.

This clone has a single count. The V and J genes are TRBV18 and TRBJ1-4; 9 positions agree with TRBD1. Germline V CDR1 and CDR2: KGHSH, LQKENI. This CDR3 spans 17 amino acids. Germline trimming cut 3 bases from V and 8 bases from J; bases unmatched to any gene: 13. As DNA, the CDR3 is TGTGCCAGCTCACCCACACATCCGGGACAGGGACTCGAAAAACTGTTTTTT. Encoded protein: CASSPTHPGQGLEKLFF.

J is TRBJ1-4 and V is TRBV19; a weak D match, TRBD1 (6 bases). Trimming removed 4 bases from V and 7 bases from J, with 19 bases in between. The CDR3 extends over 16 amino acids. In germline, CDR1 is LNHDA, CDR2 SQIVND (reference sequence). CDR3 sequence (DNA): TGTGCCAGTAGTACCAGCCCAGGGGCCCGGGGTGAAAAACTGTTTTTT. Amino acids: CASSTSPGARGEKLFF.

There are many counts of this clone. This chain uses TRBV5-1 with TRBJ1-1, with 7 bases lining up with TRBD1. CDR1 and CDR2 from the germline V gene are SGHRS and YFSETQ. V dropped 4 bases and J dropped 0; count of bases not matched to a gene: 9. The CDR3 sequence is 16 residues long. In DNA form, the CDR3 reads TGCGCCAGCAGCCTGGGCCTGGGACAGTTGAACACTGAAGCTTTCTTT. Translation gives CASSLGLGQLNTEAFF.

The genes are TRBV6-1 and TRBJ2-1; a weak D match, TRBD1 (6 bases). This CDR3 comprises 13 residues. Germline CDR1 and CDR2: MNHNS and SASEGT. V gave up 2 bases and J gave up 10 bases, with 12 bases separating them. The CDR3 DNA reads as TGTGCCAGCAGTGAATGGAACGGGACAGAGCAGTTCTTC. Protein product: CASSEWNGTEQFF.

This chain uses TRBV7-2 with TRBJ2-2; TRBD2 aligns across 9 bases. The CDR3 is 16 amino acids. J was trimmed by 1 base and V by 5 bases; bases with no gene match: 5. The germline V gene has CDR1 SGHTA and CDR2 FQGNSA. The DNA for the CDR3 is TGTGCCAGCAGCCGAACTAGCGGGCAGAACACCGGGGAGCTGTTTTTT. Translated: CASSRTSGQNTGELFF.

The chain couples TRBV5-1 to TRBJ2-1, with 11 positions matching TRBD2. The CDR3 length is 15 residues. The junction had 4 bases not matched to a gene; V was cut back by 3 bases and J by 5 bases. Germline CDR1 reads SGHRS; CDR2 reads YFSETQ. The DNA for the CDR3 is TGCGCCAGCAGCTCACTAGCGGGAGCGAACAATGAGCAGTTCTTC. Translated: CASSSLAGANNEQFF.

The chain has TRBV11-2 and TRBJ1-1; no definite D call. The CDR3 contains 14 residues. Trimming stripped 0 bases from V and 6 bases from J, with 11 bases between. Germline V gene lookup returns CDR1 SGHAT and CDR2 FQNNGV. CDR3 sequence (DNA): TGTGCCAGCAGCTTAGACCTGGGTCGGGCTGAAGCTTTCTTT. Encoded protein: CASSLDLGRAEAFF.

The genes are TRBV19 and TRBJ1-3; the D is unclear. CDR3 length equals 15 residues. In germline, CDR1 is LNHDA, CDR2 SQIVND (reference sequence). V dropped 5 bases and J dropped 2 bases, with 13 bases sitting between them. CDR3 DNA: TGTGCCAGTAGTCCTGCGGGATTTACTGGAAACACCATATATTTT. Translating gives CASSPAGFTGNTIYF.

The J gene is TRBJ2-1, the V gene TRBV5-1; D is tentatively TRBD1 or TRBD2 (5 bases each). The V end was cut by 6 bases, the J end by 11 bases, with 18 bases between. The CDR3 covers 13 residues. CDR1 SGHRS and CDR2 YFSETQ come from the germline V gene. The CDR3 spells CASTEIGARKQFF. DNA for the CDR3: TGCGCCAGCACTGAGATCGGGGCTAGAAAGCAGTTCTTC.

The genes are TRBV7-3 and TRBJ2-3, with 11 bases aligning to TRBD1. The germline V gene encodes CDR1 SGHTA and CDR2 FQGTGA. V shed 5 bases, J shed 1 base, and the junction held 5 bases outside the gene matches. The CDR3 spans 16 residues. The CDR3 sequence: CASSRDRGRGTDTQYF. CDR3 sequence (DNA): TGTGCCAGCAGCCGGGACAGGGGGAGAGGCACAGATACGCAGTATTTT.

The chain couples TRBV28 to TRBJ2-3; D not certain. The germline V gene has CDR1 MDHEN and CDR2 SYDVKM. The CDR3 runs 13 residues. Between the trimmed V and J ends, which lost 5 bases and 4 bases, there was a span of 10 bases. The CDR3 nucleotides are TGTGCCAGCAGTCCCCCCCCGGCAGATACGCAGTATTTT. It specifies CASSPPPADTQYF.

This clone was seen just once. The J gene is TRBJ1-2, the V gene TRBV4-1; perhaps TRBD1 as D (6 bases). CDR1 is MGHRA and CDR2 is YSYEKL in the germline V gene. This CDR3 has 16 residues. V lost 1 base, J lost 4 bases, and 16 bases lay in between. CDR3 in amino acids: CASSQAPAGAGYGYTF. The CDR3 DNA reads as TGCGCCAGCAGCCAAGCCCCCGCGGGGGCCGGCTATGGCTACACCTTC.

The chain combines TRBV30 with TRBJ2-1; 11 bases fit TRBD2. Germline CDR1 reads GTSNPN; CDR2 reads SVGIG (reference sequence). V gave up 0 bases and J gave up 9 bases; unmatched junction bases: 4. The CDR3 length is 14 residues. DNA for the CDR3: TGTGCCTGGAGTGTAACTAGCGGGAGAGGTGAGCAGTTCTTC. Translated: CAWSVTSGRGEQFF. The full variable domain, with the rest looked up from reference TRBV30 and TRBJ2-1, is SQTIHQWPATLVQPVGSPLSLECTVEGTSNPNLYWYRQAAGRGLQLLFYSVGIGQISSEVPQNLSASRPQDRQFILSSKKLLLSDSGFYLCAWSVTSGRGEQFFGPGTRLTVL.

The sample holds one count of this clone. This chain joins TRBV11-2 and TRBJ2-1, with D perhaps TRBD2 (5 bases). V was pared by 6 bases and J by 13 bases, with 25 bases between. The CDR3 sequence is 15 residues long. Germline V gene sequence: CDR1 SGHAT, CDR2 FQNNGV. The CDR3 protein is CASSLIIGLAASQFF. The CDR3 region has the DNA TGTGCCAGCAGTTTAATAATCGGACTGGCGGCTAGTCAGTTCTTC.

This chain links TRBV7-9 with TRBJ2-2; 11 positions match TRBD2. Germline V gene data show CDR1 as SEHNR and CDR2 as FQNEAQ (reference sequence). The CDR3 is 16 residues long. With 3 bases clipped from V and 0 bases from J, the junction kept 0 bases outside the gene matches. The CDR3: CASSLTSGTNTGELFF. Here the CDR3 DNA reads TGTGCCAGCAGCTTGACTAGCGGGACGAACACCGGGGAGCTGTTTTTT.

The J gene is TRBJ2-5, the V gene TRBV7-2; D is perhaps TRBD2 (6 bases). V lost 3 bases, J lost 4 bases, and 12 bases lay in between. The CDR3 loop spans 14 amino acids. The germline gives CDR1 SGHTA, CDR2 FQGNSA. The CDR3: CASSFGGDGETQYF. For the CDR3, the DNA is TGTGCCAGCAGCTTTGGAGGGGACGGAGAGACCCAGTACTTC.

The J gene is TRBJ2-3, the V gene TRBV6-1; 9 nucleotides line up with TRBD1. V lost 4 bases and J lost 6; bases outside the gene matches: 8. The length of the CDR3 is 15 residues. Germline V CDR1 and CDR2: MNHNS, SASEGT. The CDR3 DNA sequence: TGTGCCAGCAGTGCCCGGGACAGGGAGATTGATACGCAGTATTTT. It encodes CASSARDREIDTQYF.

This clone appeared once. The CDR3: CASSVAVGISGANVLTF. In DNA form, the CDR3 reads TGTGCCAGCAGCGTAGCCGTCGGGATCTCTGGGGCCAACGTCCTGACTTTC. This chain uses TRBV9 with TRBJ2-6; tentatively, D is TRBD2 (5 bases). The CDR3 loop spans 17 amino acids. Trimming took 0 bases from V and 0 from J, leaving 10 bases between them. The germline CDR1 and CDR2 sequences are SGDLS and YYNGEE.

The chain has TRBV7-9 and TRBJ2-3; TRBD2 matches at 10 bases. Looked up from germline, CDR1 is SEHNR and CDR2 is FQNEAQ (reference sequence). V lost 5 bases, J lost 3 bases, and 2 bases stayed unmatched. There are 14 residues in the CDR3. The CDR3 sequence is CASSDSGRTDTQYF. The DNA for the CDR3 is TGTGCCAGCAGCGATAGCGGGAGGACAGATACGCAGTATTTT.

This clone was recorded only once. CDR3 sequence: CASSSGLAGAYEQYF. CDR3 DNA: TGTGCCAGTAGTTCGGGACTAGCGGGAGCTTACGAGCAGTACTTC. This chain joins TRBV19 and TRBJ2-7; 14 bases match TRBD2. The V gene's germline CDR1 is LNHDA and CDR2 SQIVND (reference sequence). This CDR3 is 15 amino acids long. The V and J ends lost 5 bases and 4 bases, in that order; junction bases with no gene match: 4.

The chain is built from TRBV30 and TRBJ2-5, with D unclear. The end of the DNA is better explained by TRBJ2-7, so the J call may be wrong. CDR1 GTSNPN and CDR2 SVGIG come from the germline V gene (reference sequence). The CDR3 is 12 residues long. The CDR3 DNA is TGTGCCTGGAGGCGGAGCTCCTACGAGCAGTACTTC. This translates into CAWRRSSYEQYF.

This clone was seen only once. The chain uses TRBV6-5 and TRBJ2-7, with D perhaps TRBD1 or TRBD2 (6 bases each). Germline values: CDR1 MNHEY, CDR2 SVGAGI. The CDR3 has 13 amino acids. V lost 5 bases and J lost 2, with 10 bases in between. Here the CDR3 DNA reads TGTGCCAGCAGTGACCGGGGGCCCTACGAGCAGTACTTC. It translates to CASSDRGPYEQYF.

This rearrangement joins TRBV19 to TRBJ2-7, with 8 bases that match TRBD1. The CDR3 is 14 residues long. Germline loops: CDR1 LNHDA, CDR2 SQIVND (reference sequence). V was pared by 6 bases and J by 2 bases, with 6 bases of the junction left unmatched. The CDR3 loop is CASSPSGQAYEQYF. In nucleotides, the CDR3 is TGTGCCAGTAGCCCCTCGGGACAGGCCTACGAGCAGTACTTC.

CDR3 amino acids: CASSLLGSGRSYEQYF. CDR3 DNA: TGTGCCAGCAGCTTACTTGGCAGCGGGAGAAGCTACGAGCAGTACTTC. The chain links TRBV7-2 to TRBJ2-7, with 8 bases fitting TRBD2. Trimming took 2 bases from V and 3 from J; bases not matched to a gene: 9. This CDR3 comprises 16 residues. The V gene's germline CDR1 is SGHTA and CDR2 FQGNSA.

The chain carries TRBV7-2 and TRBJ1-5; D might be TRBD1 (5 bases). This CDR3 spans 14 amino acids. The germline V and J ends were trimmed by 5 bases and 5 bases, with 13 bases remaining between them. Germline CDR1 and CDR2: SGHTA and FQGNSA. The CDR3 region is CASSPTGPHQPQHF. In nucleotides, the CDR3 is TGTGCCAGCAGCCCCACAGGACCACATCAGCCCCAGCATTTT.

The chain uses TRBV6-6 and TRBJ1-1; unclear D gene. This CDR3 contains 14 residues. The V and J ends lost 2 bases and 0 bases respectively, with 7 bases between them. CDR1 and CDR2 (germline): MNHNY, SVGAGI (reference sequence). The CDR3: CASSYAGVNTEAFF. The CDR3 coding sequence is TGTGCCAGCAGTTACGCAGGAGTGAACACTGAAGCTTTCTTT.